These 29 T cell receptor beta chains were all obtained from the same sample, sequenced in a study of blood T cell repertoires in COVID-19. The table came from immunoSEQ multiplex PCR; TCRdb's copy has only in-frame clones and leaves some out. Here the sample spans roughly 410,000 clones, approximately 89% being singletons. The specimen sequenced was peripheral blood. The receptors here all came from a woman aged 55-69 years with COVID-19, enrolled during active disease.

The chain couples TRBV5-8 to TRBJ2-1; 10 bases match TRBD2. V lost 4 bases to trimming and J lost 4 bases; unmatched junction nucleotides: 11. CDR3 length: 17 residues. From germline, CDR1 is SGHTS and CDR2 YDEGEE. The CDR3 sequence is CASSPRASGGRYNEQFF. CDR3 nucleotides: TGTGCCAGCAGCCCTCGGGCTAGCGGGGGAAGATACAATGAGCAGTTCTTC. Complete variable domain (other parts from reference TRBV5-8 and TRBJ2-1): EAGVTQSPTHLIKTRGQQATLRCSPISGHTSVYWYQQALGLGLQFLLWYDEGEERNRGNFPPRFSGRQFPNYSSELNVNALELEDSALYLCASSPRASGGRYNEQFFGPGTRLTVL.

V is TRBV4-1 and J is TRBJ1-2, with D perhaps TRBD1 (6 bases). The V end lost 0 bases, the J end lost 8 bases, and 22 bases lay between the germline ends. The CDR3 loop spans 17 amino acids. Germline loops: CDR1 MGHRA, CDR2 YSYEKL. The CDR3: CASSQERLTGRFRGYTF. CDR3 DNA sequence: TGCGCCAGCAGCCAAGAGCGGCTGACAGGCCGTTTTCGGGGCTACACCTTC.

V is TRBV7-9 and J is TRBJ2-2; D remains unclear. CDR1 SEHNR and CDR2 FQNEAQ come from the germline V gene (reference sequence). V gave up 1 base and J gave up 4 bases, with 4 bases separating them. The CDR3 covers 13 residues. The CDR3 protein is CASSLVLTGELFF. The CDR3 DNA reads TGTGCCAGCAGCTTAGTTCTCACCGGGGAGCTGTTTTTT.

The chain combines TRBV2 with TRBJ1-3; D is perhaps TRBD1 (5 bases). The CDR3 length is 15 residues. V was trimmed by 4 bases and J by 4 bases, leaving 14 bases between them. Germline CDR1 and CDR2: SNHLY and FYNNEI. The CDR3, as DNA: TGTGCCAGCAGTGTCCCAGGGAATTCAGGAAACACCATATATTTT. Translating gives CASSVPGNSGNTIYF.

CDR3 sequence: CASNFDGSSYNEQFF. The CDR3 DNA reads TGTGCCAGCAATTTCGACGGGAGCTCCTACAATGAGCAGTTCTTC. The chain has TRBV6-5 and TRBJ2-1; maybe TRBD2 (6 bases). CDR1 is MNHEY, CDR2 SVGAGI, per germline. With 7 bases removed from V and 0 bases from J, the gap between germline ends came to 13 bases. The CDR3 length is 15 residues.

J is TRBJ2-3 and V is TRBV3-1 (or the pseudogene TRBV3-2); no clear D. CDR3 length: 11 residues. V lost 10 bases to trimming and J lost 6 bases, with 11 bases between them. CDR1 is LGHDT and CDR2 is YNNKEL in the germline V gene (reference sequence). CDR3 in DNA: TGTGCCACTCAGGCCTCGGATACGCAGTATTTT. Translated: CATQASDTQYF.

The DNA for the CDR3 is TGTGCCAGCAGCCACGACAGGGGGACTACCCAAGAGACCCAGTACTTC. Protein: CASSHDRGTTQETQYF. The genes are TRBV14 and TRBJ2-5; 9 nucleotides match TRBD1. Germline lookup yields CDR1 SGHDN and CDR2 FVKESK. The V gene end was trimmed by 3 bases and the J gene end by 1 base; junction bases not matched to a gene: 6. The CDR3 is 16 residues long.

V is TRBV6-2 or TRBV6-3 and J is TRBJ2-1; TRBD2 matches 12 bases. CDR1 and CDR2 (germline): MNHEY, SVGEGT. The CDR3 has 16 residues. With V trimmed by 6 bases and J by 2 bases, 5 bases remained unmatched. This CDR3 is CASSPLAGGAYNEQFF. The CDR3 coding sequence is TGTGCCAGCAGCCCTCTAGCGGGGGGGGCCTACAATGAGCAGTTCTTC.

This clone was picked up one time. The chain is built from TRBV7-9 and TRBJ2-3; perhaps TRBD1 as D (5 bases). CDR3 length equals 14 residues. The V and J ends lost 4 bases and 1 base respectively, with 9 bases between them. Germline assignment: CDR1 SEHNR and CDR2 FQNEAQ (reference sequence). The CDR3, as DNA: TGTGCCAGCAGCTACACAGGTCGCACAGATACGCAGTATTTT. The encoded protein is CASSYTGRTDTQYF.

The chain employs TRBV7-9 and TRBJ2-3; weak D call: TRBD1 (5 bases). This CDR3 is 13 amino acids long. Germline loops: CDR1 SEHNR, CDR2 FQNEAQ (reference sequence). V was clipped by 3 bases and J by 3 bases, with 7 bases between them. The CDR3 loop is CASSFQGTDTQYF. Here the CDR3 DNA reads TGTGCCAGCAGCTTTCAGGGAACAGATACGCAGTATTTT.

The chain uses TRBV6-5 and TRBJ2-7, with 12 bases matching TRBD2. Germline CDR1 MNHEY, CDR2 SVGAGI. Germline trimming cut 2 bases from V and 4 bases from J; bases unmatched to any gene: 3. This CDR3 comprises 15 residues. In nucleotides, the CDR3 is TGTGCCAGCAGTTACGCACTAGCGGGGGGATACGAGCAGTACTTC. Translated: CASSYALAGGYEQYF.

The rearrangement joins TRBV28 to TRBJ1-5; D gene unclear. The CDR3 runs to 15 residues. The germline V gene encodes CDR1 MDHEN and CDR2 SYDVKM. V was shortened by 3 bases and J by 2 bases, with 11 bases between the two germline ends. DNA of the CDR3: TGTGCCAGCAGTTTGGGTGTACGGGGCAATCAGCCCCAGCATTTT. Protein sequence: CASSLGVRGNQPQHF.

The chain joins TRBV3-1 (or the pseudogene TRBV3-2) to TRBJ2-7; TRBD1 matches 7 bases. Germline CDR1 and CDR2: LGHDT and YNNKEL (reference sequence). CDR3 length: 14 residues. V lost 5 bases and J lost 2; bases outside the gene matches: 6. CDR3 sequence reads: CASSGQVGAYEQYF. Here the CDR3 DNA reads TGTGCCAGCAGCGGACAGGTGGGGGCCTACGAGCAGTACTTC.

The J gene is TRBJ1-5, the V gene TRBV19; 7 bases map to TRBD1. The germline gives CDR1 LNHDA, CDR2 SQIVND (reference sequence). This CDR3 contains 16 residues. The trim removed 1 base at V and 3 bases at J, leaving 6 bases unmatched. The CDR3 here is CASSIVDRAPNQPQHF. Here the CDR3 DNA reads TGTGCCAGTAGTATAGTAGACAGGGCCCCCAATCAGCCCCAGCATTTT.

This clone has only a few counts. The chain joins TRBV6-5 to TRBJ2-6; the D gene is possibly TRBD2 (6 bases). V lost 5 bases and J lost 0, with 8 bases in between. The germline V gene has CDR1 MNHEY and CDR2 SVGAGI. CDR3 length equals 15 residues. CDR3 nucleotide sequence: TGTGCCAGCAGTCTCGGGAGCTCTGGGGCCAACGTCCTGACTTTC. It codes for CASSLGSSGANVLTF.

The CDR3 spells CASSRTGASYEQYF. Written as DNA, the CDR3 is TGTGCCAGTTCAAGGACAGGGGCCTCCTACGAGCAGTACTTC. The chain couples TRBV18 to TRBJ2-7; 9 nucleotides align to TRBD1. Germline CDR1 reads KGHSH; CDR2 reads LQKENI. Trimming removed 9 bases from V and 0 bases from J; junction bases left unmatched: 6. The CDR3 is 14 amino acids. Filled out from reference TRBV18 and TRBJ2-7, the complete variable domain reads NAGVMQNPRHLVRRRGQEARLRCSPMKGHSHVYWYRQLPEEGLKFMVYLQKENIIDESGMPKERFSAEFPKEGPSILRIQQVVRGDSAAYFCASSRTGASYEQYFGPGTRLTVT.

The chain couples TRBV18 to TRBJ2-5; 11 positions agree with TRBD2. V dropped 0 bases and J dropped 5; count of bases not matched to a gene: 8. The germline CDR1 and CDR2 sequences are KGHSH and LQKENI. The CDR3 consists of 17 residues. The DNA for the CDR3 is TGTGCCAGCTCACCACCCCGGACTAGCGGGTCGAGGGAGACCCAGTACTTC. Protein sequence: CASSPPRTSGSRETQYF.

In nucleotides, the CDR3 is TGTGCCAGCAGTTTTACTGGGTCGGGGACTGAAGCTTTCTTT. The encoded protein is CASSFTGSGTEAFF. The rearrangement links TRBV6-6 to TRBJ1-1; D remains ambiguous. Germline V gene lookup returns CDR1 MNHNY and CDR2 SVGAGI (reference sequence). The V gene lost 4 bases and the J gene lost 5 bases, with 14 bases spanning the gap. The CDR3 totals 14 residues.

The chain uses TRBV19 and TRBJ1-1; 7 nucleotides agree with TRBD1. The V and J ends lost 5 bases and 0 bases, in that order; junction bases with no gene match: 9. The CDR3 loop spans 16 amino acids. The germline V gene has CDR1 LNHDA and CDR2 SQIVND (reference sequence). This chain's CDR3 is CASSGTATPLNTEAFF. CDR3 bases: TGTGCCAGTAGTGGGACAGCGACCCCTTTGAACACTGAAGCTTTCTTT. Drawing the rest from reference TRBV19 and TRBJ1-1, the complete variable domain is DGGITQSPKYLFRKEGQNVTLSCEQNLNHDAMYWYRQDPGQGLRLIYYSQIVNDFQKGDIAEGYSVSREKKESFPLTVTSAQKNPTAFYLCASSGTATPLNTEAFFGQGTRLTVV.

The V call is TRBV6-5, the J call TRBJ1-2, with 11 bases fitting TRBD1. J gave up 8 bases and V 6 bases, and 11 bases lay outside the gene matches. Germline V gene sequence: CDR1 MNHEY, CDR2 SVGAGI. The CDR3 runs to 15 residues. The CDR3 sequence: CASSRTGQGARGYTF. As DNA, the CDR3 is TGTGCCAGCAGCCGAACCGGACAGGGGGCAAGAGGCTACACCTTC.

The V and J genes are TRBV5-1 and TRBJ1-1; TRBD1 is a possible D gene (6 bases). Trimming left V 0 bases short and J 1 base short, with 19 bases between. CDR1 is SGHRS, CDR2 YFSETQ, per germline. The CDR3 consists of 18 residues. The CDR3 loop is CASSLGGLGARTNTEAFF. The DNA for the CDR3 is TGCGCCAGCAGCTTGGGAGGGTTGGGGGCTCGGACGAACACTGAAGCTTTCTTT. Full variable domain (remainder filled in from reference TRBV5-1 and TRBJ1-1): KAGVTQTPRYLIKTRGQQVTLSCSPISGHRSVSWYQQTPGQGLQFLFEYFSETQRNKGNFPGRFSGRQFSNSRSEMNVSTLELGDSALYLCASSLGGLGARTNTEAFFGQGTRLTVV.

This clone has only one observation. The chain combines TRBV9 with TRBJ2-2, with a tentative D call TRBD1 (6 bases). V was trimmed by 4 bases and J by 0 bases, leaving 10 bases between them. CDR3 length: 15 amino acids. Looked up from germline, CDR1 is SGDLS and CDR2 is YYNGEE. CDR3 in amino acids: CASSTGHANTGELFF. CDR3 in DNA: TGTGCCAGCAGCACGGGACACGCGAACACCGGGGAGCTGTTTTTT.

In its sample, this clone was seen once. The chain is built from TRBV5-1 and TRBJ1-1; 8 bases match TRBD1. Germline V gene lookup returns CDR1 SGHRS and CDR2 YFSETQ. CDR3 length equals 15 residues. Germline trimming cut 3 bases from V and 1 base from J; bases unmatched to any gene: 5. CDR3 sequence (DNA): TGCGCCAGCAGCTATGATGGGACAGGGAACACTGAAGCTTTCTTT. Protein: CASSYDGTGNTEAFF.

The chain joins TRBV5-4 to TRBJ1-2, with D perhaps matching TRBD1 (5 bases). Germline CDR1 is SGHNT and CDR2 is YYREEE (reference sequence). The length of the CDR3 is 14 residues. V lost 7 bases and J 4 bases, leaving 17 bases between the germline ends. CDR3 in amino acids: CASGGGRDSYGYTF. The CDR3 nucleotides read TGTGCCAGCGGTGGGGGGAGGGATAGCTATGGCTACACCTTC.

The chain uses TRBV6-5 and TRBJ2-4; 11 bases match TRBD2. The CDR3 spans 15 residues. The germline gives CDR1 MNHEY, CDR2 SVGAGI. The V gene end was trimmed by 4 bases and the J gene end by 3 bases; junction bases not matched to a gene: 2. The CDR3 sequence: CASSSSGGRKNIQYF. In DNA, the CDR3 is TGTGCCAGCAGTTCTAGCGGGGGGCGCAAAAACATTCAGTACTTC.

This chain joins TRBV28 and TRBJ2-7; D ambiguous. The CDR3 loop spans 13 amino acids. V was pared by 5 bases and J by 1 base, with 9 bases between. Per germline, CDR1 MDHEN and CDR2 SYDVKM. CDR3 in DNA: TGTGCCAGCAGTCCCGCGCCTTCCTACGAGCAGTACTTC. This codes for CASSPAPSYEQYF.

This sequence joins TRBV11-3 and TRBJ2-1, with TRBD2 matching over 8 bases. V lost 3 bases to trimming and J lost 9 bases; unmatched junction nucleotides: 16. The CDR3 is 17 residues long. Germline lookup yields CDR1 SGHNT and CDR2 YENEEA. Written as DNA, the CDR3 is TGTGCCAGCAGCTTTGAACCCTTAGCGGGGACGGACAGTGAGCAGTTCTTC. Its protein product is CASSFEPLAGTDSEQFF.

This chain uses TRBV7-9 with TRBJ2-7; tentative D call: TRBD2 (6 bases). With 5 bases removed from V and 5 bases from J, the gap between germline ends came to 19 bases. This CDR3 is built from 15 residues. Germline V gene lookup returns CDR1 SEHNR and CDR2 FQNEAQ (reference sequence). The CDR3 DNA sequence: TGTGCCAGCAGCCATGGGGGACCTCCGGGGGACGAGCAGTACTTC. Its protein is CASSHGGPPGDEQYF.

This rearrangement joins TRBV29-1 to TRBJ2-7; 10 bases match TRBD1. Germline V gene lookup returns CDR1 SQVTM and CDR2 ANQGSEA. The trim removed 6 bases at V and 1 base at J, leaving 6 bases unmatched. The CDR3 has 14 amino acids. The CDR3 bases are TGCAGCGTCGGTCCGGGACAGGGGTCCTACGAGCAGTACTTC. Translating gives CSVGPGQGSYEQYF.